These T cell receptor beta chains were read from a single sample in a study of blood T cell repertoires in COVID-19. The repertoire was sequenced with immunoSEQ multiplex PCR; TCRdb's copy has only in-frame clones and lacks some. Among approximately 61,000 clones listed, roughly 88% were seen once. The material sequenced was peripheral blood. Receptors were obtained from a woman of 80 years or more with active COVID-19. CDR3s include the opening cysteine and the closing phenylalanine or tryptophan. Fields, in order: clone size, D gene, V gene, J gene, CDR3 protein, CDR3 DNA. D genes are given only for firm matches. Clone size is not always given. Where it is, it says once, few, many or a class for expanded clones.

abundance: few
d_gene: NA
v_gene: TRBV15
j_gene: TRBJ1-5
CDR3aa: CATSVGPGGNQPQHF
CDR3nt: TGTGCCACCAGTGTTGGTCCGGGGGGCAATCAGCCCCAGCATTTT

abundance: NA
d_gene: NA
v_gene: TRBV28
j_gene: TRBJ1-1
CDR3aa: CASSSLEGTEAFF
CDR3nt: TGTGCCAGCAGTTCCCTTGAGGGCACTGAAGCTTTCTTT

abundance: few
d_gene: TRBD1
v_gene: TRBV7-6
j_gene: TRBJ2-1
CDR3aa: CASSLTGESSYNEQFF
CDR3nt: TGTGCCAGCAGCTTAACAGGGGAAAGCTCCTACAATGAGCAGTTCTTC

abundance: NA
d_gene: TRBD2
v_gene: TRBV5-1
j_gene: TRBJ2-7
CDR3aa: CASSLGLAGASYEQYF
CDR3nt: TGCGCCAGCAGCTTGGGTCTAGCGGGGGCCTCCTACGAGCAGTACTTC

abundance: once
d_gene: TRBD1
v_gene: TRBV18
j_gene: TRBJ2-2
CDR3aa: CASSPQGASNTGELFF
CDR3nt: TGTGCCAGCTCACCACAGGGGGCAAGTAACACCGGGGAGCTGTTTTTT

abundance: NA
d_gene: NA
v_gene: TRBV9
j_gene: TRBJ2-3
CDR3aa: CASSVVGTSTDTQYF
CDR3nt: TGTGCCAGCAGCGTGGTCGGGACATCCACAGATACGCAGTATTTT

abundance: few
d_gene: NA
v_gene: TRBV7-2
j_gene: TRBJ2-7
CDR3aa: CASSFSGTEGYEQYF
CDR3nt: TGTGCCAGCAGCTTTTCCGGGACGGAGGGCTACGAGCAGTACTTC

abundance: NA
d_gene: NA
v_gene: TRBV4-1
j_gene: TRBJ2-7
CDR3aa: CASSQEPTVYEQYF
CDR3nt: TGCGCCAGCAGCCAAGAACCGACAGTCTACGAGCAGTACTTC

abundance: NA
d_gene: NA
v_gene: TRBV6-5
j_gene: TRBJ2-7
CDR3aa: CASREGELGSYEQYF
CDR3nt: TGTGCCAGCAGGGAGGGTGAGTTAGGGTCCTACGAGCAGTACTTC

abundance: NA
d_gene: TRBD2
v_gene: TRBV6-5
j_gene: TRBJ2-5
CDR3aa: CASSYKGLASETQYF
CDR3nt: TGTGCCAGCAGCTACAAGGGACTAGCGTCGGAGACCCAGTACTTC

abundance: NA
d_gene: TRBD1
v_gene: TRBV5-1
j_gene: TRBJ1-2
CDR3aa: CASSSGQGAQGYTF
CDR3nt: TGCGCCAGCAGCTCGGGACAGGGGGCGCAAGGCTACACCTTC

abundance: few
d_gene: NA
v_gene: TRBV10-3
j_gene: TRBJ2-7
CDR3aa: CAISVPPSTGRRNEQYF
CDR3nt: TGTGCCATCAGTGTACCCCCCTCGACTGGTCGCCGGAACGAGCAGTACTTC

abundance: NA
d_gene: TRBD2
v_gene: TRBV5-1
j_gene: TRBJ2-1
CDR3aa: CASSTVAGESSYNEQFF
CDR3nt: TGCGCCAGCAGCACAGTAGCGGGGGAGAGCTCCTACAATGAGCAGTTCTTC

abundance: few
d_gene: TRBD1
v_gene: TRBV20-1
j_gene: TRBJ2-3
CDR3aa: CSASTIWTGLTDTQYF
CDR3nt: TGCAGTGCTAGTACTATCTGGACAGGTCTGACAGATACGCAGTATTTT

abundance: NA
d_gene: NA
v_gene: TRBV24-1
j_gene: TRBJ2-5
CDR3aa: CATSPLGSETQYF
CDR3nt: TGTGCCACCAGTCCTCTAGGAAGTGAGACCCAGTACTTC

abundance: NA
d_gene: NA
v_gene: TRBV11-2
j_gene: TRBJ1-2
CDR3aa: CASGGGYGYTF
CDR3nt: TGTGCCAGCGGGGGGGGCTATGGCTACACCTTC

abundance: NA
d_gene: NA
v_gene: TRBV18
j_gene: TRBJ1-5
CDR3aa: CASSGQTNQPQHF
CDR3nt: TGTGCCAGCTCTGGACAAACCAATCAGCCCCAGCATTTT

abundance: NA
d_gene: NA
v_gene: TRBV5-6
j_gene: TRBJ1-4
CDR3aa: CASSLGSIRNEKLFF
CDR3nt: TGTGCCAGCAGCTTGGGATCGATCAGGAATGAAAAACTGTTTTTT

abundance: NA
d_gene: NA
v_gene: TRBV6-5
j_gene: TRBJ1-2
CDR3aa: CASSGRGYGYTF
CDR3nt: TGTGCCAGCAGCGGTAGGGGCTATGGCTACACCTTC

abundance: NA
d_gene: TRBD2
v_gene: TRBV14
j_gene: TRBJ2-5
CDR3aa: CASSRWTSGGLETQYF
CDR3nt: TGTGCCAGCAGCCGGTGGACTAGCGGGGGCCTGGAGACCCAGTACTTC

abundance: once
d_gene: NA
v_gene: TRBV29-1
j_gene: TRBJ2-5
CDR3aa: CSVEDPTPETQYF
CDR3nt: TGCAGCGTTGAAGACCCTACTCCGGAGACCCAGTACTTC

abundance: few
d_gene: NA
v_gene: TRBV6-5
j_gene: TRBJ1-4
CDR3aa: CASIGKGRNEKLFF
CDR3nt: TGTGCCAGCATTGGAAAGGGGAGGAATGAAAAACTGTTTTTT

abundance: once
d_gene: TRBD1
v_gene: TRBV5-6
j_gene: TRBJ1-6
CDR3aa: CASSIAGTGYNSPLHF
CDR3nt: TGTGCCAGCAGCATAGCCGGGACAGGGTATAATTCACCCCTCCACTTT

abundance: NA
d_gene: NA
v_gene: TRBV29-1
j_gene: TRBJ1-4
CDR3aa: CTVTGLNEKLFF
CDR3nt: TGCACCGTGACAGGCCTTAATGAAAAACTGTTTTTT

abundance: NA
d_gene: NA
v_gene: TRBV5-4
j_gene: TRBJ1-1
CDR3aa: CASSLGGHPNTEAFF
CDR3nt: TGTGCCAGCAGCTTGGGGGGACACCCTAACACTGAAGCTTTCTTT

abundance: NA
d_gene: NA
v_gene: TRBV2
j_gene: TRBJ1-6
CDR3aa: CASSPTHGGTSYNSPLHF
CDR3nt: TGTGCCAGCAGCCCTACCCACGGGGGTACCTCCTATAATTCACCCCTCCACTTT

abundance: few
d_gene: NA
v_gene: TRBV11-2
j_gene: TRBJ2-7
CDR3aa: CASSLEWVGRRYF
CDR3nt: TGTGCCAGCAGCTTAGAGTGGGTGGGGCGGAGGTACTTC

abundance: NA
d_gene: NA
v_gene: TRBV9
j_gene: TRBJ2-1
CDR3aa: CASSAGLLNNEQFF
CDR3nt: TGTGCCAGCAGCGCGGGACTTCTCAACAATGAGCAGTTCTTC

abundance: NA
d_gene: TRBD1
v_gene: TRBV5-8
j_gene: TRBJ2-7
CDR3aa: CASPHRDSSYEQYF
CDR3nt: TGTGCCAGCCCCCACCGGGACAGCTCCTACGAGCAGTACTTC

abundance: NA
d_gene: NA
v_gene: TRBV7-9
j_gene: TRBJ1-1
CDR3aa: CASSIYTEAFF
CDR3nt: TGTGCCAGCAGTATTTACACTGAAGCTTTCTTT

abundance: NA
d_gene: NA
v_gene: TRBV10-3
j_gene: TRBJ1-1
CDR3aa: CAISDPHREGGITEAFF
CDR3nt: TGTGCCATCAGTGATCCCCACAGAGAGGGAGGCATCACTGAAGCTTTCTTT

abundance: NA
d_gene: TRBD2
v_gene: TRBV6-1
j_gene: TRBJ2-5
CDR3aa: CASSEEASGGVRTETQYF
CDR3nt: TGTGCCAGCAGTGAGGAGGCTAGCGGGGGGGTGAGGACGGAGACCCAGTACTTC

abundance: NA
d_gene: NA
v_gene: TRBV14
j_gene: TRBJ1-2
CDR3aa: CASSQGWRSNGYTF
CDR3nt: TGTGCCAGCAGCCAGGGTTGGAGGTCGAATGGCTACACCTTC

abundance: NA
d_gene: TRBD1
v_gene: TRBV30
j_gene: TRBJ1-6
CDR3aa: CAWSRTGPDNSPLHF
CDR3nt: TGTGCCTGGAGTAGGACAGGGCCGGATAATTCACCCCTCCACTTT

abundance: NA
d_gene: NA
v_gene: TRBV19
j_gene: TRBJ2-5
CDR3aa: CASSPGTSPQETQYF
CDR3nt: TGTGCCAGTAGCCCCGGGACTTCCCCTCAAGAGACCCAGTACTTC

abundance: NA
d_gene: TRBD2
v_gene: TRBV6-2/TRBV6-3
j_gene: TRBJ2-1
CDR3aa: CASSSQGGGKSYNEQFF
CDR3nt: TGTGCCAGCAGCTCCCAGGGCGGGGGGAAGTCCTACAATGAGCAGTTCTTC

abundance: NA
d_gene: NA
v_gene: TRBV9
j_gene: TRBJ1-2
CDR3aa: CASSVGGPYGYTF
CDR3nt: TGTGCCAGCAGCGTAGGCGGTCCATATGGCTACACCTTC

abundance: NA
d_gene: NA
v_gene: TRBV7-2
j_gene: TRBJ2-7
CDR3aa: CASQLQASSSYEQYF
CDR3nt: TGTGCCAGCCAACTCCAGGCCTCCAGCTCCTACGAGCAGTACTTC

abundance: NA
d_gene: NA
v_gene: TRBV30
j_gene: TRBJ1-6
CDR3aa: CAWKGGSYNSPLHF
CDR3nt: TGTGCCTGGAAAGGGGGCTCCTATAATTCACCCCTCCACTTT

abundance: few
d_gene: TRBD1
v_gene: TRBV7-2
j_gene: TRBJ1-6
CDR3aa: CASSLGAGGYSPLHF
CDR3nt: TGTGCCAGCAGCTTAGGGGCAGGGGGTTACTCACCCCTCCACTTT

abundance: NA
d_gene: TRBD1
v_gene: TRBV28
j_gene: TRBJ1-2
CDR3aa: CASSLLWDRGSEGYTF
CDR3nt: TGTGCCAGCAGTTTATTATGGGACAGGGGGTCTGAGGGCTACACCTTC

abundance: NA
d_gene: NA
v_gene: TRBV25-1
j_gene: TRBJ2-5
CDR3aa: CASTRGGGETQYF
CDR3nt: TGTGCCAGCACTCGGGGAGGAGGAGAGACCCAGTACTTC

abundance: many
d_gene: NA
v_gene: TRBV11-2
j_gene: TRBJ2-7
CDR3aa: CASSLGTYYEQYF
CDR3nt: TGTGCCAGCAGCTTAGGGACATACTACGAGCAGTACTTC

abundance: NA
d_gene: NA
v_gene: TRBV5-1
j_gene: TRBJ2-3
CDR3aa: CASSLDTSTDTQYF
CDR3nt: TGCGCCAGCAGCTTAGACACTAGCACAGATACGCAGTATTTT

abundance: once
d_gene: NA
v_gene: TRBV7-2
j_gene: TRBJ2-7
CDR3aa: CASSLAPAGNHYEQYF
CDR3nt: TGTGCCAGCAGCTTAGCCCCGGCGGGGAACCACTACGAGCAGTACTTC